These 6 T cell receptor beta chains originate from one sample sequenced in a study of blood T cell repertoires in COVID-19. The protocol was immunoSEQ multiplex PCR, while the TCRdb copy is restricted to in-frame clones and leaves out a portion. The data hold roughly 100,000 clones, with approximately 80% observed a single time. Sequences were obtained from peripheral blood. The receptors were gathered from a man older than 75 with acute or convalescent COVID-19.

This chain joins TRBV5-1 and TRBJ2-2; D might be TRBD1 (5 bases). V was pared by 0 bases and J by 3 bases, with 9 bases between. CDR1 and CDR2 from the germline V gene are SGHRS and YFSETQ. The CDR3 runs 15 residues. CDR3: CASSLAVRDTGELFF. In DNA, the CDR3 is TGCGCCAGCAGCTTGGCCGTCAGGGACACCGGGGAGCTGTTTTTT.

The J gene is TRBJ2-1, the V gene TRBV5-8, with a weak D call TRBD2 (5 bases). The V and J ends lost 1 base and 11 bases respectively, with 10 bases between them. The germline V gene has CDR1 SGHTS and CDR2 YDEGEE. The CDR3 loop spans 12 amino acids. CDR3 sequence reads: CASSLSREQQFF. For the CDR3, the DNA is TGTGCCAGCAGCTTGAGCCGGGAACAGCAGTTCTTC.

CDR3 in amino acids: CASSSRAGGRQQFF. The CDR3, as DNA: TGTGCCAGCAGCTCTCGAGCGGGAGGACGACAGCAGTTCTTC. The gene calls are TRBV7-3 and TRBJ2-1; the match to TRBD2 covers 9 bases. The germline gives CDR1 SGHTA, CDR2 FQGTGA. The CDR3 runs 14 residues. V trimming: 4 bases; J trimming: 11 bases; junction bases outside the gene matches: 9. The variable domain in full, with the rest retrieved from reference TRBV7-3 and TRBJ2-1, is GAGVSQTPSNKVTEKGKYVELRCDPISGHTALYWYRQSLGQGPEFLIYFQGTGAADDSGLPNDRFFAVRPEGSVSTLKIQRTERGDSAVYLCASSSRAGGRQQFFGPGTRLTVL.

This clone was recorded once. The rearrangement links TRBV3-1 (or the pseudogene TRBV3-2) to TRBJ1-4; D might be TRBD1 (6 bases). This CDR3 is 14 amino acids long. Between the trimmed V and J ends, which lost 4 bases and 9 bases, there was a span of 15 bases. From germline, CDR1 is LGHDT and CDR2 YNNKEL (reference sequence). The CDR3 here is CASSLWTAPKKLFF. CDR3 coding DNA: TGTGCCAGCAGCCTATGGACAGCTCCCAAAAAACTGTTTTTT.

The chain has TRBV29-1 and TRBJ1-4, with 7 bases lining up with TRBD1. Germline loops: CDR1 SQVTM, CDR2 ANQGSEA. J was trimmed by 8 bases and V by 0 bases; bases with no gene match: 6. This CDR3 spans 14 amino acids. This CDR3 reads CSVEDSRGREKLFF. The CDR3 DNA is TGCAGCGTTGAAGATTCTAGGGGGCGCGAAAAACTGTTTTTT. Full variable domain (missing parts from reference TRBV29-1 and TRBJ1-4): SAVISQKPSRDICQRGTSLTIQCQVDSQVTMMFWYRQQPGQSLTLIATANQGSEATYESGFVIDKFPISRPNLTFSTLTVSNMSPEDSSIYLCSVEDSRGREKLFFGSGTQLSVL.

The rearrangement links TRBV25-1 to TRBJ1-2; D is possibly TRBD1 (6 bases). Germline values: CDR1 MGHDK, CDR2 SYGVNS. V lost 6 bases and J 5 bases, leaving 22 bases between the germline ends. The CDR3 loop spans 16 amino acids. The CDR3 protein is CASSEGWGGSTYGYTF. CDR3 coding DNA: TGTGCCAGCAGCGAGGGATGGGGGGGCTCGACGTATGGCTACACCTTC.